This entry lists 21 T cell receptor beta chains sequenced from one sample in a study of T cells in Graves' hyperthyroidism and ophthalmopathy. RNA transcripts were the template for amplifying TCR beta CDR3 regions. Carried out on the TCR CDR3, a first-round RT-PCR used the HTBI primer set. TCRdb independently ran MiXCR on the multiplex PCR reads; one entry per CDR3 protein. The sample records 300,000 to 450,000 distinct CDR3 sequences, approximately 25% being singletons. Sequenced: blood. These receptors all stem from a man between 45 and 60 years old with Graves' hyperthyroidism.

This clonotype was counted ten times or more. This chain connects TRBV2 to TRBJ2-3; 11 bases map to TRBD2. The V gene's germline CDR1 is SNHLY and CDR2 FYNNEI. This CDR3 contains 16 residues. V shed 1 base, J shed 6 bases, and the junction held 6 bases outside the gene matches. CDR3 region: CASSEEISGRGDTQYF. The CDR3 coding sequence is TGTGCCAGCAGTGAAGAGATTAGCGGGAGGGGCGATACGCAGTATTTT.

The chain joins TRBV7-6 to TRBJ2-1, with a possible D match to TRBD1 (6 bases). Germline CDR1 and CDR2: SGHVS and FNYEAQ. CDR3 length: 13 amino acids. The germline V and J ends were trimmed by 1 base and 12 bases, with 13 bases remaining between them. CDR3 region: CASSLVSLDRQFF. CDR3 nucleotides: TGTGCCAGCAGCTTAGTATCCCTGGACAGGCAGTTCTTC.

This clonotype was seen ten or more times. The genes are TRBV2 and TRBJ2-7, with D possibly being TRBD1 or TRBD2 (6 bases each). The CDR3 contains 12 residues. CDR1 is SNHLY, CDR2 FYNNEI, per germline. Trimming took off 1 base at V and 9 bases at J, with 10 bases between the two ends. CDR3 amino acids: CASSEEGGRQYF. CDR3 sequence (DNA): TGTGCCAGCAGTGAAGAGGGGGGAAGGCAGTACTTC.

The rearrangement links TRBV20-1 to TRBJ2-7; TRBD2 matches 8 bases. Trimming took 3 bases from V and 3 from J; bases not matched to a gene: 10. The CDR3 length is 15 residues. CDR1 and CDR2 (germline): DFQATT, SNEGSKA (reference sequence). The CDR3 nucleotides read TGCAGTGCTAGGGAGAGCGGGAGATCGCTCTACGAGCAGTACTTC. This encodes CSARESGRSLYEQYF.

The DNA for the CDR3 is TGTGCCAGCTCACAGGACGGAATCTATGGCTACACCTTC. This sequence encodes CASSQDGIYGYTF. The V call is TRBV18, the J call TRBJ1-2; D ambiguous. This CDR3 is built from 13 residues. V dropped 4 bases and J dropped 4 bases, with 10 bases sitting between them. The germline gives CDR1 KGHSH, CDR2 LQKENI. Full variable domain (remainder filled in from reference TRBV18 and TRBJ1-2): NAGVMQNPRHLVRRRGQEARLRCSPMKGHSHVYWYRQLPEEGLKFMVYLQKENIIDESGMPKERFSAEFPKEGPSILRIQQVVRGDSAAYFCASSQDGIYGYTFGSGTRLTVV.

This clonotype occurred once. The chain recombines TRBV10-3 with TRBJ2-2; the D call may be TRBD1 or TRBD2 (5 bases each). V was trimmed by 10 bases and J by 4 bases, leaving 22 bases between them. The CDR3 is 16 amino acids. Germline CDR1 reads ENHRY; CDR2 reads SYGVKD. DNA for the CDR3: TGTGCCACCTTACCAATACCGGGACCAGGCACCGGGGAGCTGTTTTTT. Its translation is CATLPIPGPGTGELFF.

This chain uses TRBV7-8 with TRBJ2-1; 7 bases match TRBD1. The ends lost 7 bases at V and 6 bases at J; junction bases unmatched: 12. Germline CDR1 and CDR2: SGHVS and FQNEAQ. This CDR3 comprises 15 residues. The CDR3 DNA reads as TGTGCCAGCATGAGAAGGAGGACAGGACCCAATGAGCAGTTCTTC. It translates to CASMRRRTGPNEQFF.

This clonotype was seen a handful of times. CDR3 coding DNA: TGTGCCAGCAGCTTTTCAGGGGACACCGGGGAGCTGTTTTTT. Amino acids: CASSFSGDTGELFF. The chain recombines TRBV19 with TRBJ2-2; D is perhaps TRBD1 (6 bases). V lost 9 bases, J lost 3 bases, and 14 bases lay in between. The CDR3 sequence is 14 residues long. The germline V gene encodes CDR1 LNHDA and CDR2 SQIVND (reference sequence).

The chain is built from TRBV7-9 and TRBJ2-5, with TRBD1 matching over 8 bases. The germline V gene has CDR1 SEHNR and CDR2 FQNEAQ (reference sequence). V was pared by 5 bases and J by 4 bases, with 6 bases of the junction left unmatched. This CDR3 spans 14 amino acids. The CDR3 bases are TGTGCCAGCAGCCAAAAACAGGGGGGAGAGACCCAGTACTTC. Translated: CASSQKQGGETQYF.

This clonotype has ten or more counts. V usage is TRBV2 and J usage is TRBJ2-3; 10 bases match TRBD2. This CDR3 has 19 residues. Germline CDR1 reads SNHLY; CDR2 reads FYNNEI. V shed 3 bases, J shed 4 bases, and the junction held 16 bases outside the gene matches. The CDR3 region is CASSDVSRGLAGVADTQYF. As DNA, the CDR3 is TGTGCCAGCAGTGATGTAAGCCGAGGGCTAGCGGGAGTAGCAGATACGCAGTATTTT.

The chain combines TRBV11-2 with TRBJ2-2, with D possibly being TRBD1 (6 bases). The CDR3 contains 18 residues. Germline V lookup: CDR1 SGHAT, CDR2 FQNNGV. The V gene lost 5 bases and the J gene lost 0 bases, with 19 bases spanning the gap. The CDR3 sequence is CASSPDLLGQTNTGELFF. The CDR3 region has the DNA TGTGCCAGCAGCCCAGACCTCCTCGGACAGACGAACACCGGGGAGCTGTTTTTT.

The sample holds a few counts of this clonotype. An end of the junction differs from the germline gene, which may be a read error. This sequence joins TRBV7-3 and TRBJ2-7, with D hard to call. The CDR3 loop spans 15 amino acids. The germline V gene encodes CDR1 SGHTA and CDR2 FQGTGA. CDR3 DNA sequence: TGCGCCAGCAGCCAAGAAGCGACATCTCGCTTCGGGCAGTACTTC. It encodes CASSQEATSRFGQYF. Together with reference TRBV7-3 and TRBJ2-7, the CDR3 gives the full variable domain: GAGVSQTPSNKVTEKGKYVELRCDPISGHTALYWYRQSLGQGPEFLIYFQGTGAADDSGLPNDRFFAVRPEGSVSTLKIQRTERGDSAVYLCASSQEATSRFGQYFGPGTRLTVT.

The V and J genes are TRBV10-2 and TRBJ1-6; 8 nucleotides agree with TRBD1. Germline V gives CDR1 WSHSY, CDR2 SAAADI. V shed 7 bases, J shed 9 bases, and the junction held 8 bases outside the gene matches. The CDR3 contains 14 residues. For the CDR3, the DNA is TGCGCCAGCACTTCGACAGGGGTAGTTTCACCCCTCCACTTT. Its translation is CASTSTGVVSPLHF.

This chain connects TRBV2 to TRBJ1-1, with D uncertain. The germline CDR1 and CDR2 sequences are SNHLY and FYNNEI. Trimming left V 5 bases short and J 6 bases short, with 13 bases between. The CDR3 runs 13 residues. CDR3 residues: CASSPTVHPEAFF. CDR3 bases: TGTGCCAGCAGTCCCACGGTACACCCTGAAGCTTTCTTT.

This clonotype came up many times. The J gene is TRBJ2-5, the V gene TRBV18; no clear D. Germline V gene sequence: CDR1 KGHSH, CDR2 LQKENI. The CDR3 is 16 residues long. V gave up 6 bases and J gave up 3 bases, with 20 bases separating them. The CDR3 spells CASSPILAASEETQYF. In nucleotides, the CDR3 is TGTGCCAGCTCGCCTATCCTCGCAGCGTCGGAAGAGACCCAGTACTTC.

The gene calls are TRBV2 and TRBJ2-7; D is possibly TRBD1 or TRBD2 (6 bases each). Trimming left V 5 bases short and J 2 bases short, with 13 bases between. The length of the CDR3 is 14 residues. Germline values: CDR1 SNHLY, CDR2 FYNNEI. The CDR3 loop reads CASSPTGAAYEQYF. The CDR3 nucleotides read TGTGCCAGCAGTCCCACGGGGGCCGCCTACGAGCAGTACTTC.

The chain has TRBV11-3 and TRBJ2-7; 10 positions agree with TRBD1. The CDR3 covers 15 residues. V was clipped by 5 bases and J by 6 bases; unmatched bases: 10. Germline loops: CDR1 SGHNT, CDR2 YENEEA. The CDR3 loop is CASSTPGTGEIEQYF. The DNA for the CDR3 is TGTGCCAGCAGCACCCCCGGGACAGGGGAAATCGAGCAGTACTTC.

J is TRBJ2-7 and V is TRBV11-2, with 12 bases matching TRBD2. The V segment lost 5 bases and the J segment 3 bases; nucleotides outside the gene matches: 8. There are 16 residues in the CDR3. The germline V gene has CDR1 SGHAT and CDR2 FQNNGV. As DNA, the CDR3 is TGTGCCAGCAGCCCCGGGACTAGCGGGCAGTACTACGAGCAGTACTTC. It yields the protein CASSPGTSGQYYEQYF.

There are many counts of this clonotype. The chain links TRBV2 to TRBJ2-7; D gene uncertain. The CDR3 covers 13 residues. CDR1 is SNHLY, CDR2 FYNNEI, per germline. V dropped 0 bases and J dropped 1 base, with 4 bases sitting between them. The CDR3 sequence is CASSEARSYEQYF. The CDR3, as DNA: TGTGCCAGCAGTGAAGCGAGATCCTACGAGCAGTACTTC.

There are many counts of this clonotype. The chain carries TRBV7-3 and TRBJ2-3; D may match TRBD1 or TRBD2 (5 bases each). V was trimmed by 5 bases and J by 6 bases, leaving 9 bases between them. The CDR3 consists of 12 residues. CDR1 SGHTA and CDR2 FQGTGA come from the germline V gene. The CDR3 spells CASSQWGDTQYF. The DNA of the CDR3 is TGTGCCAGCAGCCAATGGGGGGATACGCAGTATTTT.

This chain joins TRBV24-1 and TRBJ2-2, with 9 bases aligning to TRBD1. Germline V gene data show CDR1 as KGHDR and CDR2 as SFDVKD. Losses at the gene ends were 1 base for V and 5 bases for J; bases not matched to a gene: 10. The CDR3 sequence is 18 residues long. CDR3 nucleotide sequence: TGTGCCACCAGTGATTTAGGGACAGGGCGGCGATGGACCGGGGAGCTGTTTTTT. Its translation is CATSDLGTGRRWTGELFF.